The clone carrying this T cell receptor beta chain occurred a few times. What it binds is unknown. This entry belongs to a study of T cells in Graves' hyperthyroidism and ophthalmopathy. TCR beta CDR3 regions were amplified from RNA. HTBI primers were used for first-round RT-PCR of the TCR CDR3. TCRdb ran MiXCR on the multiplex PCR reads and lists one entry per CDR3 protein. The repertoire consists of fewer than 750,000 distinct CDR3 sequences, with around 15% occurring once and the leading ten covering approximately 13%. The CDR3 has 14 amino acids. Germline lookup yields CDR1 SGHTA and CDR2 FQGNSA. The trim removed 5 bases at V and 5 bases at J, leaving 6 bases unmatched. General study results and limits: Among thyroid clonotypes expanded above 0.001, most also appeared in blood.

This rearrangement joins TRBV7-2 to TRBJ2-4, with 7 bases aligning to TRBD2. The sequence was collected from a woman aged 45-59 years with Graves' ophthalmopathy. The sequencing input was blood. The CDR3 DNA sequence: TGTGCCAGCAGCCAAAGCGGGACGCAAAACATTCAGTACTTC. It specifies CASSQSGTQNIQYF.